Listed below are T cell receptor beta chains from one sample, sequenced in a study of blood T cell repertoires in COVID-19. Assay: immunoSEQ multiplex PCR; the TCRdb copy retains only in-frame clones and omits some. The profile shows about 180,000 clones, around 86% of them singletons. Sequencing was carried out using PBMCs or T cells enriched from blood (not recorded which). These receptors came from a woman aged 25 to 39 who had recovered from COVID-19. Each CDR3 is given with its conserved first and last residue. Fields, in order: D gene, V gene, J gene, CDR3 protein. D genes are given only for firm matches.

NA	TRBV18	TRBJ2-3	CASSPTRGAGSGDTQYF
NA	TRBV6-5	TRBJ1-4	CASSHNGATNEKLFF
TRBD2	TRBV28	TRBJ2-7	CASSGGTSGNYEQYF
TRBD1	TRBV5-1	TRBJ1-1	CASSTDRGNTEAFF
NA	TRBV6-4	TRBJ1-1	CASSDSRGQTEAFF
NA	TRBV28	TRBJ1-4	CATRGGGSNEKLFF
TRBD1	TRBV7-9	TRBJ2-7	CASSSTRWTGTYEQYF
NA	TRBV7-8	TRBJ2-1	CASSRAEVDNEQFF
TRBD1	TRBV27	TRBJ1-2	CASSAGTGYGYTF
NA	TRBV24-1	TRBJ1-1	CATSVRGGTEAFF
NA	TRBV2	TRBJ1-5	CASSVVTVNQPQHF
TRBD1	TRBV6-2/TRBV6-3	TRBJ1-5	CASSPTGGGSNQPQHF
NA	TRBV7-8	TRBJ1-4	CASSQNEGLAEKLFF
TRBD2	TRBV5-1	TRBJ2-7	CASSLYLREGDEQYF
TRBD2	TRBV9	TRBJ2-2	CASSERGLAPLANTGELFF
NA	TRBV18	TRBJ1-6	CASSLNSIQGGYNSPLHF
TRBD2	TRBV9	TRBJ2-7	CASSEPPGTSGRYEQYF
TRBD1	TRBV5-4	TRBJ2-7	CASSRQGIYEQYF
NA	TRBV2	TRBJ2-5	CASSGAALGAETQYF
NA	TRBV19	TRBJ2-1	CASSTTGLFTYNEQFF
TRBD1	TRBV25-1	TRBJ1-2	CASSGQGADYGYTF
TRBD1	TRBV6-4	TRBJ1-2	CASSRDRRGGYTF